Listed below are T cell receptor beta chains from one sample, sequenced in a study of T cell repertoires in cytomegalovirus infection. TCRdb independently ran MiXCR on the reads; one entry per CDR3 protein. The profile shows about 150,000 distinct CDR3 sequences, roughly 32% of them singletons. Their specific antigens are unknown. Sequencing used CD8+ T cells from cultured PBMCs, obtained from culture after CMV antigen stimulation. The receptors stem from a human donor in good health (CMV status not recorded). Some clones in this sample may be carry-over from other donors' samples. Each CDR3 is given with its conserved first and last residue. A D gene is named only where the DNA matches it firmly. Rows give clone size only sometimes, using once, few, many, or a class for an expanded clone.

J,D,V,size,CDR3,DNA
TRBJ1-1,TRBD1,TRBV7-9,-,CASSLATGLDTEAFF,TGTGCCAGCAGCTTAGCGACAGGGCTGGACACTGAAGCTTTCTTT
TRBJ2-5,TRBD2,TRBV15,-,CATSRAERGVGETQYF,TGTGCCACCAGCAGAGCAGAGCGGGGGGTCGGAGAGACCCAGTACTTC
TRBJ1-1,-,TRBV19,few,CASSIGVNTEAFF,TGTGCCAGTAGTATCGGGGTGAACACTGAAGCTTTCTTT
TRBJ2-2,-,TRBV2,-,CASYSGARTGELFF,TGTGCCAGCTATTCAGGGGCTAGGACCGGGGAGCTGTTTTTT
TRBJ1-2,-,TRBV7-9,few,CASTDGPIGYTF,TGTGCCAGCACTGACGGCCCCATTGGCTACACCTTC
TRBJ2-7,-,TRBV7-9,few,CASSLGDKGLYEQYF,TGTGCCAGCAGCTTAGGGGACAAAGGACTCTACGAGCAGTACTTC
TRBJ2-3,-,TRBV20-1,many,CSVGGYTDTQYF,TGCAGTGTCGGGGGCTACACAGATACGCAGTATTTT
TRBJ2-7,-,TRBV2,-,CASSEWSTGMGLDEQYF,TGTGCCAGCAGTGAATGGTCCACAGGGATGGGGTTGGACGAGCAGTACTTC
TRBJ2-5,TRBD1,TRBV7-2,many,CASSPGTVHQETQYF,TGTGCCAGCAGCCCTGGGACAGTCCACCAAGAGACCCAGTACTTC
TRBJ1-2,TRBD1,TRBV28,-,CASSLQDTTGYRLTF,TGTGCCAGCAGTTTACAAGACACGACAGGGTATCGGCTCACCTTC
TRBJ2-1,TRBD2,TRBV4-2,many,CASSRSGAGGVLRSYNEQFF,TGTGCCAGCAGCCGGTCCGGGGCGGGGGGGGTGCTAAGGTCCTACAATGAGCAGTTCTTC
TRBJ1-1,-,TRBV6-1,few,CASSDPVLFF,TGTGCCAGCAGTGACCCGGTTCTTTTCTTT
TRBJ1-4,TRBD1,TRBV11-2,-,CASSPGQGRIEKLFF,TGTGCCAGCAGCCCAGGACAGGGAAGAATTGAAAAACTGTTTTTT
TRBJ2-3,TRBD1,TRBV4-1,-,CASSQDPQGTDTQYF,TGCGCCAGCAGCCAAGATCCACAGGGGACAGATACGCAGTATTTT
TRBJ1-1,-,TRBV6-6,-,CASSPTGNDEAFF,TGTGCCAGCAGCCCAACAGGGAATGATGAAGCTTTCTTT
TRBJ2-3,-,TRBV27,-,CASSPARGPDTQYF,TGTGCCAGCAGTCCAGCCCGGGGGCCAGATACGCAGTATTTT